The 30 T cell receptor beta chains below come from one sample, sequenced in a study of early T cells in non-severe SARS-CoV-2 infection. Using its own MiXCR run on the 5' RACE reads, TCRdb lists one record per CDR3 protein. The data show more than 25,000 distinct CDR3 sequences, with 5.5% to 6% seen just once and approximately 12% held by the top ten. Sample: whole blood. The receptor set was obtained from an adult who was a healthcare worker with PCR-confirmed SARS-CoV-2 infection or an uninfected control (not recorded which).

This clonotype was seen many times. The J gene is TRBJ2-1, the V gene TRBV29-1, with 13 bases fitting TRBD2. The germline CDR1 and CDR2 sequences are SQVTM and ANQGSEA. The CDR3 is 14 amino acids. V shed 4 bases, J shed 6 bases, and the junction held 3 bases outside the gene matches. This chain's CDR3 is CSVAGLAGANEQFF. Here the CDR3 DNA reads TGCAGCGTTGCCGGACTAGCGGGGGCCAATGAGCAGTTCTTC.

The table lists this clonotype with a few counts. The J gene is TRBJ2-7, the V gene TRBV28; D possibly matches TRBD1 or TRBD2 (5 bases each). Deletions cut 4 bases from V and 6 bases from J, with 22 bases between. CDR3 length: 16 residues. In germline, CDR1 is MDHEN, CDR2 SYDVKM. CDR3 coding DNA: TGTGCCAGCAGTTCGCCCGCTAGCAGGGTTCGACTCGAGCAGTACTTC. It encodes CASSSPASRVRLEQYF. The full variable domain, its missing parts supplied by reference TRBV28 and TRBJ2-7, is DVKVTQSSRYLVKRTGEKVFLECVQDMDHENMFWYRQDPGLGLRLIYFSYDVKMKEKGDIPEGYSVSREKKERFSLILESASTNQTSMYLCASSSPASRVRLEQYFGPGTRLTVT.

This clonotype was detected many times. V and J are TRBV9 and TRBJ1-4, with D maybe TRBD1 (5 bases). Germline V gene lookup returns CDR1 SGDLS and CDR2 YYNGEE. This CDR3 comprises 16 residues. Trimming shortened V by 0 bases and J by 8 bases, and 17 bases separated the two germline ends. As DNA, the CDR3 is TGTGCCAGCAGCGTAGTCTTCCCGGGGCCTTACGAAAAACTGTTTTTT. Encoded protein: CASSVVFPGPYEKLFF. Based on the CDR3 plus reference TRBV9 and TRBJ1-4, the full variable domain is DSGVTQTPKHLITATGQRVTLRCSPRSGDLSVYWYQQSLDQGLQFLIQYYNGEERAKGNILERFSAQQFPDLHSELNLSSLELGDSALYFCASSVVFPGPYEKLFFGSGTQLSVL.

This clonotype came up many times. This chain joins TRBV3-1 and TRBJ1-6; D may be TRBD1 (5 bases). Germline V lookup: CDR1 LGHDT, CDR2 YNNKEL (reference sequence). This CDR3 has 17 amino acids. The V end was cut by 0 bases, the J end by 3 bases, with 12 bases between. In DNA, the CDR3 is TGTGCCAGCAGCCAAGATCTCCAGGGCCTCTATAATTCACCCCTCCACTTT. Its protein is CASSQDLQGLYNSPLHF. The whole variable domain, filled in from reference TRBV3-1 and TRBJ1-6, reads DTAVSQTPKYLVTQMGNDKSIKCEQNLGHDTMYWYKQDSKKFLKIMFSYNNKELIINETVPNRFSPKSPDKAHLNLHINSLELGDSAVYFCASSQDLQGLYNSPLHFGNGTRLTVT.

V gene TRBV12-3 or TRBV12-4 combines with J gene TRBJ1-2; D perhaps matches TRBD1 (5 bases). The CDR3 covers 15 residues. Trimming removed 5 bases from V and 0 bases from J, with 13 bases in between. The CDR3 DNA reads as TGTGCCAGCAGTCCTGAGAGGGGATCTAACTATGGCTACACCTTC. Amino acid sequence: CASSPERGSNYGYTF.

This clonotype appeared a few times. The chain uses TRBV28 and TRBJ2-3; D is unresolved. The V end was cut by 6 bases, the J end by 1 base, with 5 bases between. CDR1 is MDHEN, CDR2 SYDVKM, per germline. This CDR3 contains 12 residues. In nucleotides, the CDR3 is TGTGCCAGCAGCCCGGGCACAGATACGCAGTATTTT. Translation gives CASSPGTDTQYF. Drawing the rest from reference TRBV28 and TRBJ2-3, the complete variable domain is DVKVTQSSRYLVKRTGEKVFLECVQDMDHENMFWYRQDPGLGLRLIYFSYDVKMKEKGDIPEGYSVSREKKERFSLILESASTNQTSMYLCASSPGTDTQYFGPGTRLTVL.

The V gene is TRBV6-2 or TRBV6-3, the J gene TRBJ2-7; 8 bases line up with TRBD1. Germline V gene sequence: CDR1 MNHEY, CDR2 SVGEGT. Germline trimming cut 5 bases from V and 0 bases from J; bases unmatched to any gene: 6. CDR3 length: 15 amino acids. The CDR3 is CASSTWTGSSYEQYF. The CDR3 DNA is TGTGCCAGCAGTACCTGGACAGGGAGCTCCTACGAGCAGTACTTC.

This clonotype was seen at least ten times. The chain couples TRBV28 to TRBJ1-1; TRBD1 agrees at 8 bases. The V and J ends lost 5 bases and 4 bases, in that order; junction bases with no gene match: 0. The CDR3 consists of 12 residues. Germline loops: CDR1 MDHEN, CDR2 SYDVKM. Here the CDR3 reads CASSDRGTEAFF. CDR3 bases: TGTGCCAGCAGTGACAGGGGCACTGAAGCTTTCTTT.

V and J are TRBV7-2 and TRBJ2-7; TRBD2 aligns across 12 bases. The ends lost 5 bases at V and 2 bases at J; junction bases unmatched: 1. The CDR3 length is 14 residues. Germline V gives CDR1 SGHTA, CDR2 FQGNSA. Here the CDR3 reads CASSASGGAYEQYF. In DNA form, the CDR3 reads TGTGCCAGCAGCGCTAGCGGGGGGGCCTACGAGCAGTACTTC.

This clonotype was counted many times. This sequence joins TRBV5-1 and TRBJ1-4; TRBD1 agrees at 9 bases. The CDR3 is 14 amino acids. Germline-derived CDR1 and CDR2 are SGHRS and YFSETQ. V gave up 4 bases and J gave up 5 bases; unmatched junction bases: 3. Here the CDR3 DNA reads TGCGCCAGCAGCCGCGGACAGGGGAATGAAAAACTGTTTTTT. Translated: CASSRGQGNEKLFF.

This clonotype was picked up many times. V is TRBV24-1 and J is TRBJ2-1, with 11 nucleotides matching TRBD1. Trimming cost V 8 bases and J 8 bases; bases outside gene matches: 1. The germline CDR1 and CDR2 sequences are KGHDR and SFDVKD. The CDR3 contains 12 residues. DNA of the CDR3: TGTGCCACCAAGGACAGGGGGCATGAGCAGTTCTTC. Translation: CATKDRGHEQFF.

The table lists this clonotype with many counts. The chain couples TRBV28 to TRBJ2-1, with 8 bases identical to TRBD2. This CDR3 has 17 amino acids. Trimming took 3 bases from V and 0 from J; bases not matched to a gene: 7. Germline V lookup: CDR1 MDHEN, CDR2 SYDVKM. The CDR3 here is CASSFPSRGDSYNEQFF. The DNA for the CDR3 is TGTGCCAGCAGTTTCCCTTCGCGGGGGGACTCCTACAATGAGCAGTTCTTC.

This sequence joins TRBV6-1 and TRBJ2-7, with 8 positions matching TRBD1. With V trimmed by 1 base and J by 9 bases, 5 bases remained unmatched. The length of the CDR3 is 13 residues. Germline assignment: CDR1 MNHNS and CDR2 SASEGT. CDR3 region: CASSEVQGVAQYF. Here the CDR3 DNA reads TGTGCCAGCAGTGAAGTACAGGGGGTTGCGCAGTACTTC.

This clonotype appeared many times. The genes are TRBV5-4 and TRBJ1-2; D possibly corresponds to TRBD1 (6 bases). The CDR3 extends over 13 amino acids. V shed 5 bases and J shed 3 bases, with 11 bases lying between them. Germline V CDR1 and CDR2: SGHNT, YYREEE (reference sequence). This CDR3 is CASRKTGHYGYTF. DNA for the CDR3: TGTGCCAGCAGAAAAACAGGGCACTATGGCTACACCTTC.

This clonotype was counted a few times. V and J are TRBV7-9 and TRBJ1-4, with D possibly being TRBD1 (5 bases). Trimming removed 3 bases at V and 0 bases at J, with 14 bases between. The CDR3 covers 17 residues. Germline lookup yields CDR1 SEHNR and CDR2 FQNEAQ (reference sequence). This chain's CDR3 is CASSFGRGTATNEKLFF. The CDR3 nucleotides are TGTGCCAGCAGCTTCGGAAGGGGAACTGCAACTAATGAAAAACTGTTTTTT. Looking up the rest from reference TRBV7-9 and TRBJ1-4 gives the full variable domain: DTGVSQNPRHKITKRGQNVTFRCDPISEHNRLYWYRQTLGQGPEFLTYFQNEAQLEKSRLLSDRFSAERPKGSFSTLEIQRTEQGDSAMYLCASSFGRGTATNEKLFFGSGTQLSVL.

The V gene is TRBV5-1, the J gene TRBJ2-1; perhaps TRBD1 as D (6 bases). Trimming took off 4 bases at V and 4 bases at J, with 15 bases between the two ends. Germline CDR1 is SGHRS and CDR2 is YFSETQ. The CDR3 length is 15 residues. The CDR3 DNA reads as TGCGCCAGCAGCCTAACCGGGACAACTTACAATGAGCAGTTCTTC. Its translation is CASSLTGTTYNEQFF.

This clonotype showed up many times. V and J are TRBV5-6 and TRBJ2-7; D call uncertain. Germline loops: CDR1 SGHDT, CDR2 YYEEEE. V was pared by 1 base and J by 2 bases, with 10 bases between. The CDR3 is made up of 14 amino acids. CDR3 in DNA: TGTGCCAGCAGCTTGTATAGGAAAACCTACGAGCAGTACTTC. It yields the protein CASSLYRKTYEQYF.

This clonotype has at least ten counts. The V and J genes are TRBV13 and TRBJ2-7; 11 nucleotides agree with TRBD2. Unmatched junction bases numbered 6, after V lost 4 bases and J lost 4 bases. The V gene's germline CDR1 is PRHDT and CDR2 FYEKMQ (reference sequence). This CDR3 comprises 15 residues. CDR3: CASSSRSGGAYEQYF. CDR3 bases: TGTGCCAGCAGCTCCCGTAGCGGGGGGGCGTACGAGCAGTACTTC.

The table lists this clonotype with many counts. V and J are TRBV3-1 and TRBJ1-1; D is undetermined. The CDR3 is 12 amino acids. Trimming left V 0 bases short and J 7 bases short, with 6 bases between. Germline-derived CDR1 and CDR2 are LGHDT and YNNKEL (reference sequence). CDR3 loop: CASSQDRNEAFF. The CDR3 nucleotides are TGTGCCAGCAGCCAAGACAGGAATGAAGCTTTCTTT.

This clonotype is medium-sized by share. In DNA, the CDR3 is TGTGCCAGCACCTTGGGACTAGCGGGGTACTCTCCCTCCAATGAGCAGTTCTTC. This codes for CASTLGLAGYSPSNEQFF. This chain uses TRBV11-2 with TRBJ2-1; 13 nucleotides agree with TRBD2. V lost 7 bases, J lost 6 bases, and 15 bases stayed unmatched. The length of the CDR3 is 18 residues. Germline V gene data show CDR1 as SGHAT and CDR2 as FQNNGV.

The sample holds many counts of this clonotype. The rearrangement joins TRBV6-6 to TRBJ1-4; TRBD1 is a possible D gene (5 bases). V lost 8 bases to trimming and J lost 5 bases, with 12 bases between them. Looked up from germline, CDR1 is MNHNY and CDR2 is SVGAGI (reference sequence). The CDR3 has 13 residues. CDR3 sequence (DNA): TGTGCCAGCGGGCCAGGGACGAATGAAAAACTGTTTTTT. Its protein product is CASGPGTNEKLFF.

The table lists this clonotype with many counts. This rearrangement joins TRBV6-6 to TRBJ1-2; D unclear. The V end was cut by 6 bases, the J end by 4 bases, with 12 bases between. The CDR3 length is 13 residues. The germline gives CDR1 MNHNY, CDR2 SVGAGI (reference sequence). The CDR3 protein is CASSPSLVYGYTF. The CDR3 DNA sequence: TGTGCCAGCAGCCCATCTCTCGTCTATGGCTACACCTTC.

This clonotype was seen at least ten times. This chain connects TRBV6-5 to TRBJ2-2; maybe TRBD2 (5 bases). The CDR3 loop spans 13 amino acids. V lost 6 bases and J lost 7, with 12 bases in between. The germline CDR1 and CDR2 sequences are MNHEY and SVGAGI. CDR3 sequence (DNA): TGTGCCAGCAGATCCCGAGGAGGCGGGGAGCTGTTTTTT. Translating it yields CASRSRGGGELFF.

This clonotype was counted many times. The V call is TRBV2, the J call TRBJ1-1, with no clear D. V was cut by 8 bases and J by 5 bases, with 9 bases left in between. CDR1 and CDR2 (germline): SNHLY, FYNNEI. The CDR3 extends over 11 amino acids. CDR3 coding DNA: TGTGCCAGCGGACGGAGTACTGAAGCTTTCTTT. The encoded protein is CASGRSTEAFF. The whole variable domain, remainder taken from reference TRBV2 and TRBJ1-1, is EPEVTQTPSHQVTQMGQEVILRCVPISNHLYFYWYRQILGQKVEFLVSFYNNEISEKSEIFDDQFSVERPDGSNFTLKIRSTKLEDSAMYFCASGRSTEAFFGQGTRLTVV.

This clonotype came up many times. The genes are TRBV28 and TRBJ2-5; D not resolved. CDR3 length: 15 residues. Trimming shortened V by 0 bases and J by 3 bases, and 11 bases separated the two germline ends. From germline, CDR1 is MDHEN and CDR2 SYDVKM. CDR3 DNA: TGTGCCAGCAGTTTATGGGAACAAGTAGAAGAGACCCAGTACTTC. It codes for CASSLWEQVEETQYF.

At least ten counts were recorded for this clonotype. The genes are TRBV30 and TRBJ2-2, with 7 bases lining up with TRBD2. There are 15 residues in the CDR3. Germline trimming cut 0 bases from V and 3 bases from J; bases unmatched to any gene: 4. Germline CDR1 reads GTSNPN; CDR2 reads SVGIG (reference sequence). Here the CDR3 reads CAWSVAGLDTGELFF. The CDR3 nucleotides are TGTGCCTGGAGTGTAGCCGGACTAGACACCGGGGAGCTGTTTTTT.

This clonotype was detected many times. J is TRBJ2-7 and V is TRBV29-1, with 7 bases lining up with TRBD2. Germline loops: CDR1 SQVTM, CDR2 ANQGSEA. V was clipped by 3 bases and J by 3 bases; unmatched bases: 14. This CDR3 is built from 16 residues. In DNA form, the CDR3 reads TGCAGCGTTGATGGTTGGGGAGCAGCGGGGAACTACGAGCAGTACTTC. Translation: CSVDGWGAAGNYEQYF.

This clonotype was found many times. V and J are TRBV6-2 or TRBV6-3 and TRBJ1-1; D uncertain. Per germline, CDR1 MNHEY and CDR2 SVGEGT. Trimming removed 7 bases at V and 3 bases at J, with 12 bases between. This CDR3 has 13 residues. This CDR3 is CASTKVRDTEAFF. The CDR3 DNA reads TGTGCCAGCACCAAGGTACGGGACACTGAAGCTTTCTTT.

In its sample, this clonotype was seen many times. The rearrangement joins TRBV20-1 to TRBJ2-3; the D gene could be TRBD1 or TRBD2 (6 bases each). There are 14 residues in the CDR3. Trimming took 6 bases from V and 4 from J, leaving 17 bases between them. Germline-derived CDR1 and CDR2 are DFQATT and SNEGSKA (reference sequence). CDR3 loop: CSAIGGTIPDTQYF. CDR3 in DNA: TGCAGTGCAATAGGGGGGACAATTCCAGATACGCAGTATTTT.

The sample holds many counts of this clonotype. The rearrangement links TRBV6-1 to TRBJ2-1; 8 bases map to TRBD2. The germline CDR1 and CDR2 sequences are MNHNS and SASEGT. The CDR3 length is 15 residues. The V and J ends lost 6 bases and 0 bases, in that order; junction bases with no gene match: 4. In DNA form, the CDR3 reads TGTGCCAGCAGCGCCCTAGCGGGCTCCTACAATGAGCAGTTCTTC. Its translation is CASSALAGSYNEQFF.